The 17 T cell receptor beta chains below were found in one sample sequenced in a study of T-cell reconstitution after alpha-beta-depleted transplantation in children. As it was prepared, the TCRbeta library received unique molecular identifiers. TCRdb analysed the PCR reads with MiXCR anew, one entry per CDR3 protein. Found here are fewer than 250,000 distinct CDR3 sequences, under 9.5% of them singletons; the top ten hold 5% to 7%. Material: PBMCs, mostly from graft donor cells, obtained 180 days after TCRalphabeta/CD19-depleted stem cell transplant. The receptors shown here come from a male patient younger than 18 who had a stem cell transplant for acute lymphoblastic leukemia, so the T cells may come from the graft donor.

In this sample, this clonotype turned up many times. The chain is built from TRBV29-1 and TRBJ2-5; D may be TRBD2 (7 bases). The CDR3 totals 13 residues. Trimming stripped 4 bases from V and 5 bases from J, with 14 bases between. From germline, CDR1 is SQVTM and CDR2 ANQGSEA. For the CDR3, the DNA is TGCAGCGTTGGCCGGGGGGCTGGTGAGACCCAGTACTTC. Its translation is CSVGRGAGETQYF.

This clonotype showed up many times. The chain has TRBV4-2 and TRBJ2-3; D possibly corresponds to TRBD1 (6 bases). With 0 bases removed from V and 2 bases from J, the gap between germline ends came to 12 bases. This CDR3 region has 16 residues. CDR1 is LGHNA, CDR2 YNFKEQ, per germline. CDR3 in DNA: TGTGCCAGCAGCCAAGAGGGGGCCGGGAACACAGATACGCAGTATTTT. It specifies CASSQEGAGNTDTQYF.

This clonotype was counted only a few times. The V gene is TRBV2, the J gene TRBJ1-2; a possible D gene is TRBD1 (5 bases). CDR1 and CDR2 (germline): SNHLY, FYNNEI. The CDR3 is 12 residues long. V lost 8 bases and J 4 bases, leaving 11 bases between the germline ends. DNA for the CDR3: TGTGCCAGCTCCAGGGATCCCTATGGCTACACCTTC. It is translated as CASSRDPYGYTF. The full variable domain, rest sourced from reference TRBV2 and TRBJ1-2, is EPEVTQTPSHQVTQMGQEVILRCVPISNHLYFYWYRQILGQKVEFLVSFYNNEISEKSEIFDDQFSVERPDGSNFTLKIRSTKLEDSAMYFCASSRDPYGYTFGSGTRLTVV.

This clonotype was seen many times. This chain connects TRBV2 to TRBJ1-5; the match to TRBD1 covers 9 bases. The CDR3 runs to 16 residues. CDR1 and CDR2 from the germline V gene are SNHLY and FYNNEI. Trimming at V came to 7 bases and at J to 5 bases, leaving 12 bases not matched to a gene. In DNA, the CDR3 is TGTGCCAGCACCCCATCCGGGACAGGGAGGTATCAGCCCCAGCATTTT. The encoded protein is CASTPSGTGRYQPQHF.

This clonotype has ten or more counts. The CDR3 nucleotides are TGTGCCAGCAGCTTTTACAGGGGGCTGAGCACAGATACGCAGTATTTT. Encoded protein: CASSFYRGLSTDTQYF. This chain links TRBV11-2 with TRBJ2-3; 9 bases agree with TRBD1. The germline V gene encodes CDR1 SGHAT and CDR2 FQNNGV. The CDR3 is made up of 16 amino acids. Unmatched junction bases numbered 4, after V lost 3 bases and J lost 0 bases. Together with reference TRBV11-2 and TRBJ2-3, the CDR3 gives the full variable domain: EAGVAQSPRYKIIEKRQSVAFWCNPISGHATLYWYQQILGQGPKLLIQFQNNGVVDDSQLPKDRFSAERLKGVDSTLKIQPAKLEDSAVYLCASSFYRGLSTDTQYFGPGTRLTVL.

The table lists this clonotype with many counts. This chain joins TRBV5-6 and TRBJ2-5; D is unclear. The CDR3 has 15 residues. Germline lookup yields CDR1 SGHDT and CDR2 YYEEEE. Between the trimmed V and J ends, which lost 4 bases and 5 bases, there was a span of 18 bases. The DNA for the CDR3 is TGTGCCAGCAGCGGAAGTGGGGTCGGTGAGGAGACCCAGTACTTC. Translation gives CASSGSGVGEETQYF.

This clonotype has ten or more counts. An end of the junction does not agree with germline; a read error may underlie this. This chain connects TRBV14 to TRBJ1-4; no clear D gene. The CDR3 runs 15 residues. Germline lookup yields CDR1 SGHDN and CDR2 FVKESK. CDR3 sequence: CASSQDPGNNGKLFF. CDR3 coding DNA: TGTGCCAGCAGCCAAGATCCCGGTAATAATGGAAAACTGTTTTTT.

The sample holds many counts of this clonotype. This chain links TRBV14 with TRBJ2-2; 7 bases fit TRBD1. Germline CDR1 and CDR2: SGHDN and FVKESK. Trimming at V came to 4 bases and at J to 2 bases, leaving 7 bases not matched to a gene. There are 16 residues in the CDR3. CDR3 in DNA: TGTGCCAGCAGCCTCCCTACAGGGGCCAACACCGGGGAGCTGTTTTTT. Its protein product is CASSLPTGANTGELFF.

The sample holds many counts of this clonotype. The chain links TRBV6-2 or TRBV6-3 to TRBJ2-5; D remains ambiguous. CDR3 length: 14 amino acids. From germline, CDR1 is MNHEY and CDR2 SVGEGT. V was clipped by 2 bases and J by 1 base, with 8 bases between them. Here the CDR3 DNA reads TGTGCCAGCAGTTACAAGTCCGCCCAAGAGACCCAGTACTTC. Encoded protein: CASSYKSAQETQYF.

In DNA form, the CDR3 reads TGTGCCAGCAGTTTCGGGGCTAGCGGGAGGAGGGACACCGGGGAGCTGTTTTTT. It encodes CASSFGASGRRDTGELFF. The chain joins TRBV12-3 or TRBV12-4 to TRBJ2-2; 11 nucleotides align to TRBD2. Trimming at V came to 3 bases and at J to 3 bases, leaving 9 bases not matched to a gene. This CDR3 is built from 18 residues.

This clonotype was detected many times. J is TRBJ2-1 and V is TRBV10-2; maybe TRBD2 (5 bases). The V and J ends lost 4 bases and 8 bases respectively, with 18 bases between them. CDR1 WSHSY and CDR2 SAAADI come from the germline V gene. The CDR3 is 15 residues long. The chain's CDR3 is CASSVTTGRMYEQFF. CDR3 bases: TGCGCCAGCAGTGTGACCACGGGGAGAATGTATGAGCAGTTCTTC.

There are many counts of this clonotype. The V call is TRBV3-1, the J call TRBJ2-7; D might be TRBD2 (5 bases). Germline loops: CDR1 LGHDT, CDR2 YNNKEL (reference sequence). V gave up 4 bases and J gave up 0 bases, with 19 bases separating them. The CDR3 totals 17 residues. The CDR3 DNA reads as TGTGCCAGCAGCCGACGAAGCGGAACTCGTAGCTCCTACGAGCAGTACTTC. Amino acids: CASSRRSGTRSSYEQYF.

There are many counts of this clonotype. The chain is built from TRBV20-1 and TRBJ2-7, with 15 bases matching TRBD2. V trimming: 6 bases; J trimming: 2 bases; junction bases outside the gene matches: 2. In germline, CDR1 is DFQATT, CDR2 SNEGSKA (reference sequence). The CDR3 runs 14 residues. DNA of the CDR3: TGCAGTGCACGGACTAGCGGGAGGGCCTACGAGCAGTACTTC. It codes for CSARTSGRAYEQYF.

This clonotype was detected many times. This chain links TRBV9 with TRBJ1-2; 8 nucleotides line up with TRBD1. The trim removed 3 bases at V and 8 bases at J, leaving 3 bases unmatched. The CDR3 has 12 amino acids. From germline, CDR1 is SGDLS and CDR2 YYNGEE. In DNA, the CDR3 is TGTGCCAGCAGCGCTCGGACAGGGGGCTACACCTTC. Protein product: CASSARTGGYTF.

This clonotype came up many times. The chain joins TRBV4-3 to TRBJ1-3; a possible D gene is TRBD1 (6 bases). The CDR3 is 15 residues long. CDR1 is LGHNA, CDR2 YSLEER, per germline. V was shortened by 1 base and J by 3 bases, with 10 bases between the two germline ends. The CDR3 is CASSQGTVNGNTIYF. The CDR3 DNA follows: TGCGCCAGCAGCCAAGGGACAGTAAATGGAAACACCATATATTTT.

This clonotype has only a few counts. The rearrangement links TRBV3-1 to TRBJ1-1, with D perhaps matching TRBD1 (6 bases). Germline CDR1 and CDR2: LGHDT and YNNKEL (reference sequence). V lost 3 bases and J 6 bases, leaving 14 bases between the germline ends. This CDR3 region has 14 residues. CDR3 DNA: TGTGCCAGCAGCCACGGACAGAGGGGCGCTGAAGCTTTCTTT. It codes for CASSHGQRGAEAFF.

This clonotype was seen at least ten times. The chain links TRBV12-3 or TRBV12-4 to TRBJ2-1; TRBD2 agrees at 7 bases. This CDR3 contains 16 residues. V was pared by 3 bases and J by 2 bases, with 7 bases of the junction left unmatched. The CDR3 loop reads CASSFSPGGPYNEQFF. The CDR3 nucleotides read TGTGCCAGCAGTTTCTCGCCGGGGGGTCCCTACAATGAGCAGTTCTTC.